Listed below are T cell receptor beta chains from one sample, sequenced in a study of blood T cell repertoires in COVID-19. Repertoires were generated with immunoSEQ multiplex PCR, while TCRdb's copy carries only in-frame clones and drops some. The sample consists of tens of thousands of clones, 65% to 90% of them appearing once. Sequencing was performed on peripheral blood. These receptors originate from a man over 45 with COVID-19, enrolled during active disease. CDR3s include the opening cysteine and the closing phenylalanine or tryptophan. D genes are given only for firm matches. Clone sizes are given selectively: once, few, many, or a class where the clone is expanded.

j_gene,v_gene,d_gene,abundance,CDR3aa,CDR3nt
TRBJ1-5,TRBV6-4,.,.,CASRPSPGEQRIQPQHF,TGTGCCAGCAGACCAAGTCCGGGGGAGCAGCGTATTCAGCCCCAGCATTTT
TRBJ1-2,TRBV18,TRBD1,.,CASSPGQPYGYTF,TGTGCCAGCTCACCGGGACAGCCCTATGGCTACACCTTC
TRBJ1-6,TRBV9,.,.,CASSLSVNSPLHF,TGTGCCAGCAGCCTCTCGGTGAATTCACCCCTCCACTTT
TRBJ2-1,TRBV21-1,.,.,CASSNSGVMSGSLLDEQFF,TGTGCCAGCAGCAACTCGGGAGTGATGAGTGGGTCCCTGCTCGATGAGCAGTTCTTC
TRBJ2-2,TRBV27,.,.,CASSRSRVNTGELFF,TGTGCCAGCAGCCGGTCCAGGGTCAACACCGGGGAGCTGTTTTTT
TRBJ2-1,TRBV4-1,TRBD2,.,CASTLAGERYNEQFF,TGCGCCAGTACGCTAGCGGGAGAGAGATACAATGAGCAGTTCTTC
TRBJ1-3,TRBV28,.,.,CASSFMGPGNTIYF,TGTGCCAGCAGTTTTATGGGCCCCGGAAACACCATATATTTT
TRBJ1-5,TRBV9,.,once,CASSPDINSNQPQHF,TGTGCCAGCAGCCCTGACATTAATAGCAATCAGCCCCAGCATTTT
TRBJ2-2,TRBV29-1,.,many,CSVESPGELFF,TGCAGCGTTGAGTCTCCCGGGGAGCTGTTTTTT
TRBJ2-7,TRBV29-1,TRBD2,.,CSARLAPYEQYF,TGCAGCGCCCGACTAGCCCCTTACGAGCAGTACTTC
TRBJ2-2,TRBV6-2/TRBV6-3,TRBD2,.,CASSPVPGLALPGELFF,TGTGCCAGCAGTCCGGTTCCGGGACTAGCTCTTCCCGGGGAGCTGTTTTTT
TRBJ1-4,TRBV6-6,.,.,CASSLRQTTNEKLFF,TGTGCCAGCAGTTTGAGACAGACAACTAATGAAAAACTGTTTTTT
TRBJ1-2,TRBV5-1,.,.,CASRPTETPEGYTF,TGCGCCAGCAGACCGACGGAGACCCCCGAGGGCTACACCTTC
TRBJ2-1,TRBV9,TRBD1,.,CASSVRGQLNNEQFF,TGTGCCAGCAGCGTGAGGGGACAGCTAAACAATGAGCAGTTCTTC